This TCR beta chain comes out of a study of sequential checkpoint blockade in melanoma. Study in general: TCRβ was sequenced from DNA of under 100 pretreatment tumors. Twenty-two patients had tumor biopsies before treatment and at week 13.

Worth noting for this clone: The antigen is not known.

Findings of the study overall: Clinical benefit was about 30 times likelier when tumor T-cell fraction and clonality increased. Response in arm A was associated with pretreatment TIL clonality.

Treatment described: randomized to nivolumab then ipilimumab (arm A) or the reverse (arm B). Assay: immunoSEQ multiplex PCR; the TCRdb copy retains only in-frame clones and omits some. The sample holds around 13,000 clones, 27% seen once. This receptor was taken from a human donor with melanoma. Sequencing was performed on tumor tissue (inferred from file names), taken from a patient given nivolumab and ipilimumab in sequence.

The CDR3 DNA reads as TGTGCCAGCAGCTCGGGGGACAAGGGTCGAAACACCATATATTTT. Translation gives CASSSGDKGRNTIYF. The genes are TRBV11-3 and TRBJ1-3, with D perhaps TRBD1 (6 bases). This CDR3 is 15 amino acids long. From germline, CDR1 is SGHNT and CDR2 YENEEA. The V and J ends lost 4 bases and 5 bases respectively, with 15 bases between them.